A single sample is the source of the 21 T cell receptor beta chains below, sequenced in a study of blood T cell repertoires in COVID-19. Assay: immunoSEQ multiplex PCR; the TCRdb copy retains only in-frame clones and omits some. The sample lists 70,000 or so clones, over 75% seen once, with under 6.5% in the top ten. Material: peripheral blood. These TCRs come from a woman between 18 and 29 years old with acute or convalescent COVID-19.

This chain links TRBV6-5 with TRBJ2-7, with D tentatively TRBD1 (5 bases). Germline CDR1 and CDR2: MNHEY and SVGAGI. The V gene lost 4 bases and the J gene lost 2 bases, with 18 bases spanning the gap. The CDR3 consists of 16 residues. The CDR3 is CASSSARGPTAYEQYF. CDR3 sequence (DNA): TGTGCCAGCAGTTCTGCAAGGGGTCCTACGGCCTACGAGCAGTACTTC.

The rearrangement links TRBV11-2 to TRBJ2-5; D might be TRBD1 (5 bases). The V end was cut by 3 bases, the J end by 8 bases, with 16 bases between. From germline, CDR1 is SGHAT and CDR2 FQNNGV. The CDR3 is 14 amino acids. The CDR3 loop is CASSFVVGAETQYF. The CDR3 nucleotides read TGTGCCAGCAGCTTTGTTGTAGGGGCAGAAACCCAGTACTTC.

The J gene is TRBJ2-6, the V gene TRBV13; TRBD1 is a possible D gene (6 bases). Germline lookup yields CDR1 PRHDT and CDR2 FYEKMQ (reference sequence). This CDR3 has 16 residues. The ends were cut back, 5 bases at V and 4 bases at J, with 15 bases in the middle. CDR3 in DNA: TGTGCCAGCAGCCCGGCCAGGACAGCGGGGGCCAACGTCCTGACTTTC. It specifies CASSPARTAGANVLTF.

CDR3 sequence reads: CASSGTGGKGGELFF. CDR3 DNA sequence: TGTGCCAGCAGCGGGACAGGGGGAAAAGGCGGGGAGCTGTTTTTT. V is TRBV5-4 and J is TRBJ2-2; 11 bases are a match to TRBD1. The V and J ends lost 4 bases and 7 bases, in that order; junction bases with no gene match: 6. The germline CDR1 and CDR2 sequences are SGHNT and YYREEE (reference sequence). This CDR3 is 15 amino acids long.

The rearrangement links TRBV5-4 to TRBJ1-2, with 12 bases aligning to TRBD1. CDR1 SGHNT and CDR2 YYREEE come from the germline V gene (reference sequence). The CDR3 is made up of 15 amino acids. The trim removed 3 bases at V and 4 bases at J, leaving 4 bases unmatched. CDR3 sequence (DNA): TGTGCCAGCAGCTCCGGGACAGGGGGCCTCTATGGCTACACCTTC. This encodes CASSSGTGGLYGYTF.

The CDR3 loop reads CASSLDLAGTYEQYF. In DNA, the CDR3 is TGCGCCAGCAGCTTGGACCTAGCGGGGACCTACGAGCAGTACTTC. The chain combines TRBV5-1 with TRBJ2-7, with 9 bases lining up with TRBD2. J was trimmed by 2 bases and V by 0 bases; bases with no gene match: 3. The CDR3 sequence is 15 residues long. Looked up from germline, CDR1 is SGHRS and CDR2 is YFSETQ.

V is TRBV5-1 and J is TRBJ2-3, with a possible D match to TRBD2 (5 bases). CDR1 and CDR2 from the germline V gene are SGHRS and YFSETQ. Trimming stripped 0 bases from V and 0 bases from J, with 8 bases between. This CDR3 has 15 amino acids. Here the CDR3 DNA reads TGCGCCAGCAGCTTGGCCTGGAGGAGCACAGATACGCAGTATTTT. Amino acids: CASSLAWRSTDTQYF.

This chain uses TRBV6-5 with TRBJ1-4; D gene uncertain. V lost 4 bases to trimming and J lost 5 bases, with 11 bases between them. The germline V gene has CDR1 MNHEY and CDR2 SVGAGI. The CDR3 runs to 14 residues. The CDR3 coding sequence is TGTGCCAGCAGTTCCGGACTAAGGAATGAAAAACTGTTTTTT. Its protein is CASSSGLRNEKLFF.

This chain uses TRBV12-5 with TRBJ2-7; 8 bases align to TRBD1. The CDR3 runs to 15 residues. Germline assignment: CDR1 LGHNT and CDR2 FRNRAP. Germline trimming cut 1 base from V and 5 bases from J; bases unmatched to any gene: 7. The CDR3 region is CASGLDTGGRHEQYF. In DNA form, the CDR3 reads TGTGCTAGTGGTTTGGATACAGGGGGTCGACACGAGCAGTACTTC.

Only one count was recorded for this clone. CDR3 DNA sequence: TGTGCCAGCAGCCAAGAACTGAGCTCCAATGAGCAGTTCTTC. It specifies CASSQELSSNEQFF. The chain is built from TRBV4-2 and TRBJ2-1; D ambiguous. Germline CDR1 reads LGHNA; CDR2 reads YNFKEQ. Trimming shortened V by 0 bases and J by 6 bases, and 9 bases separated the two germline ends. The CDR3 spans 14 residues.

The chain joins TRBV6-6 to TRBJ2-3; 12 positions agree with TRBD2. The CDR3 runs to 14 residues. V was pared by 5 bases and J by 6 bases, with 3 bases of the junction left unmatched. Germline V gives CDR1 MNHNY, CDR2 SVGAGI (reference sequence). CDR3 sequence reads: CASSPSGRGDTQYF. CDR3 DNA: TGTGCCAGCAGTCCTAGCGGGAGGGGGGATACGCAGTATTTT.

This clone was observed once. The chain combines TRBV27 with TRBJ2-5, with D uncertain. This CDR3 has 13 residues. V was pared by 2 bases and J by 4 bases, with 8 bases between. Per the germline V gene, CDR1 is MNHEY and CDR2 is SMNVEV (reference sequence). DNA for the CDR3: TGTGCCAGCAGTTTACGGGTAGGAGAGACCCAGTACTTC. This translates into CASSLRVGETQYF.

As DNA, the CDR3 is TGTGCCAGTAGTTCCAGGGTCTCTCAGAGGGAGACCCAGTACTTC. Translated: CASSSRVSQRETQYF. The J gene is TRBJ2-5, the V gene TRBV19; tentative D call: TRBD1 (5 bases). V lost 5 bases to trimming and J lost 5 bases, with 18 bases between them. The CDR3 runs to 15 residues. Looked up from germline, CDR1 is LNHDA and CDR2 is SQIVND (reference sequence).

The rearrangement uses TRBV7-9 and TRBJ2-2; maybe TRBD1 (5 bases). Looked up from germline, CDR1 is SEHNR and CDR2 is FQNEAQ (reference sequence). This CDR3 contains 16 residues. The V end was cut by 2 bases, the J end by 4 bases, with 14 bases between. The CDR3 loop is CASSLLDSAGTGELFF. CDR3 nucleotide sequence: TGTGCCAGCAGCTTACTAGACAGTGCAGGCACCGGGGAGCTGTTTTTT.

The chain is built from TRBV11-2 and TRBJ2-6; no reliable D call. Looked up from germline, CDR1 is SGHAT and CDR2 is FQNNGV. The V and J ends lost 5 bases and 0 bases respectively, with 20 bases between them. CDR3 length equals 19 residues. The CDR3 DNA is TGTGCCAGCAGCCCGCGTTTGGGCCGCCAGCCCTCTGGGGCCAACGTCCTGACTTTC. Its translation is CASSPRLGRQPSGANVLTF.

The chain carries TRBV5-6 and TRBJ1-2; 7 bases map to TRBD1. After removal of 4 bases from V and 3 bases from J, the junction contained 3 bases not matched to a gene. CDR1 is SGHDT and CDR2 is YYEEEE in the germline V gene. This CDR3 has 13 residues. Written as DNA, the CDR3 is TGTGCCAGCAGCATAACAGGGGACTATGGCTACACCTTC. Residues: CASSITGDYGYTF.

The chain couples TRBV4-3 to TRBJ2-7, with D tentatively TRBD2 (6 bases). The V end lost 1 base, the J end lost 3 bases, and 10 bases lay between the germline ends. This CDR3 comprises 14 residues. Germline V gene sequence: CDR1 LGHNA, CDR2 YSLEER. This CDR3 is CASSQGVGSYEQYF. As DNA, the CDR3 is TGCGCCAGCAGCCAAGGGGTCGGGAGCTACGAGCAGTACTTC.

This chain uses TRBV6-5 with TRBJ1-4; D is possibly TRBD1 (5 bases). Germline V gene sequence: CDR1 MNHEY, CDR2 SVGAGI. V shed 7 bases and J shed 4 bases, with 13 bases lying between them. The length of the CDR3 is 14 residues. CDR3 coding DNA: TGTGCCAGCAATCGCGACAGATATAATGAAAAACTGTTTTTT. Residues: CASNRDRYNEKLFF.

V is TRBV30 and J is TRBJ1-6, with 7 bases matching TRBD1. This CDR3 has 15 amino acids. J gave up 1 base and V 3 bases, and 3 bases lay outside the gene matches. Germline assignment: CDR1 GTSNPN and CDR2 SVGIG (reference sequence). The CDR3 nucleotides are TGTGCCTGGAGGAGGGACAGTTCCTATAATTCACCCCTCCACTTT. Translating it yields CAWRRDSSYNSPLHF.

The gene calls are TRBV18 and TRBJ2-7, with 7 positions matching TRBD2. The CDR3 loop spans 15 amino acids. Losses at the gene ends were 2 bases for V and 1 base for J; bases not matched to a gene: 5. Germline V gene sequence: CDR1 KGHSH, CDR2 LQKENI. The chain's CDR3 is CASSPGSSGSYEQYF. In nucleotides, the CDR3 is TGTGCCAGCTCACCAGGCTCTAGCGGTTCCTACGAGCAGTACTTC.

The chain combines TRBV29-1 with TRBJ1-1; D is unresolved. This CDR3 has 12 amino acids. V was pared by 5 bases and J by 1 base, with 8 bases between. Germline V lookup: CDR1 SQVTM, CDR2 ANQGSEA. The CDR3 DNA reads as TGCAGCGTTCAGTCTCAGAACACTGAAGCTTTCTTT. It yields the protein CSVQSQNTEAFF. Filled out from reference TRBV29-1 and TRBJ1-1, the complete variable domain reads SAVISQKPSRDICQRGTSLTIQCQVDSQVTMMFWYRQQPGQSLTLIATANQGSEATYESGFVIDKFPISRPNLTFSTLTVSNMSPEDSSIYLCSVQSQNTEAFFGQGTRLTVV.